This T cell receptor (beta chain) was captured in a study of identical twins. Germline assignment: CDR1 MNHEY and CDR2 SVGEGT. The CDR3 extends over 14 amino acids. Trimming removed 3 bases from V and 2 bases from J, with 10 bases in between. This clonotype came up many times. TCRdb passed the 5' RACE reads through MiXCR, listing each CDR3 protein once. The sample lists hundreds of thousands of distinct CDR3 sequences; under 9% were seen once. These data also featured in a second study, about yellow fever vaccine responses in identical twins.

The receptor's source is a woman between 18 and 29 years old in good health. Sequenced input: memory (CD45RO+) T cells sorted from blood. V is TRBV6-2 or TRBV6-3 and J is TRBJ2-5; a possible D gene is TRBD1 (6 bases). CDR3 loop: CASSYGTPQETQYF. CDR3 DNA sequence: TGTGCCAGCAGTTATGGGACACCGCAAGAGACCCAGTACTTC.